This T cell receptor beta chain was recovered during a study of T cells in Graves' hyperthyroidism and ophthalmopathy. Study results and caveats: Blood also carried most thyroid clonotypes expanded above 0.001.

In the case of this clonotype: What it binds is not known.

Amplification yielded TCR beta CDR3 regions, with RNA transcripts as the source. Initially, a first-round RT-PCR of the TCR CDR3 employed the HTBI primer set. MiXCR was run by TCRdb on the multiplex PCR reads, yielding one entry per CDR3 protein. The sample consists of over 350,000 distinct CDR3 sequences, roughly 15% of them appearing once. Germline CDR1 and CDR2: SGHDN and FVKESK. CDR3 size: 15 residues. Trimming took 0 bases from V and 2 from J, leaving 8 bases between them. Source material: blood. The receptor was isolated from a man aged 18 to 30 with Graves' ophthalmopathy. The chain combines TRBV14 with TRBJ2-1; D call uncertain. DNA for the CDR3: TGTGCCAGCAGCCAAGATAGTCTACCCTACAATGAGCAGTTCTTC. As protein: CASSQDSLPYNEQFF.